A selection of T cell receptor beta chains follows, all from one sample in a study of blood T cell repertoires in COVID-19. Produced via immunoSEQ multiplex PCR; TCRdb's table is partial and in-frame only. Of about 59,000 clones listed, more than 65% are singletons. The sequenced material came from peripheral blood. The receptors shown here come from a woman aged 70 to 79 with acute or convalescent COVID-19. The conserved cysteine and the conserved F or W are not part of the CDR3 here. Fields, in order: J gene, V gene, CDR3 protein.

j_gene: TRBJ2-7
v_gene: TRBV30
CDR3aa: AWSNRGAYEQY

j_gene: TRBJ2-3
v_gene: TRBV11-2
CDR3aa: ASSFSTSGDTQY

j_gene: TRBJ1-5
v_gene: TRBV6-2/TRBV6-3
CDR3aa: ASSYGQGQYQPQH

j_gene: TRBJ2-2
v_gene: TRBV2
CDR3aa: ASSHRGGNTGELF

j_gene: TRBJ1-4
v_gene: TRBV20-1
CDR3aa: SASPGGSSNEKLF

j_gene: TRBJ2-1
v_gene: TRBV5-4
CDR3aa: ASSPKGQTNEQF

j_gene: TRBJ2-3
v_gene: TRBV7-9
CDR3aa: ASSLAQGVTDTQY

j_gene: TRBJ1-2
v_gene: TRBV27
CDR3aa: ASSATTGAGYGYT

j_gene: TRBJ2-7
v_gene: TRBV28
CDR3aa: ASSPRDIYEQY

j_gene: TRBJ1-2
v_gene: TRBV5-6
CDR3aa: ASSPPAGGTDGYT

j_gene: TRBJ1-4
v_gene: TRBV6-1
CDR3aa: ASSEALRPGGKLF

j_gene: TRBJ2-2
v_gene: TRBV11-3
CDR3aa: ASSLGFASGGDGELF

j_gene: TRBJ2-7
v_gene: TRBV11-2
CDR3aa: ASSPQRQGAYEQY

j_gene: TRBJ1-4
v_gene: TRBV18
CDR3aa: ASSPPGQLNEKLF

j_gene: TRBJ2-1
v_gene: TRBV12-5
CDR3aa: ASGAGTVYNEQF

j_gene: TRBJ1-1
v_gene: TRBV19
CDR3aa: ASSRSGERRTEAF

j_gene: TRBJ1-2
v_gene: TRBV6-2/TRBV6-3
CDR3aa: ASSLKPGTGVYGYT

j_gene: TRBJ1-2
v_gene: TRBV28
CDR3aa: ASINDRGQDGYT

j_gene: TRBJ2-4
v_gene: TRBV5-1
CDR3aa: ASSLVGGQGSVAKNIQY

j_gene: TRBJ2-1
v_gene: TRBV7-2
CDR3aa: ASSLRTVYNEQF

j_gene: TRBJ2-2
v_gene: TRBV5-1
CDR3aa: ASSLGQASTGELF

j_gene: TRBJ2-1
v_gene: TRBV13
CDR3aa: ASADRSYRGSYNEQF

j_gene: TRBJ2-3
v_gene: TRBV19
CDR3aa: ASSLGGRLGTDTQY

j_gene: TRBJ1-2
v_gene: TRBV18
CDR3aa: ASSTGNSDYGYT

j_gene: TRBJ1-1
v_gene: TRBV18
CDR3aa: ASSEGEGTEAF

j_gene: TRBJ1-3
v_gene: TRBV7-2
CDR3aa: ASSLSGTGTGNTIY

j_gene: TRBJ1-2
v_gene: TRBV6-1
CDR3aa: ASSEGGSAYGYT

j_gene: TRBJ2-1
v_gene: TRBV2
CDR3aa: ASSGLAGGPRYNEQF

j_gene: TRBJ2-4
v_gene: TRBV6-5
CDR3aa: ASRSSTKNIQY

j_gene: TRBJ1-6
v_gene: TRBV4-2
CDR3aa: ASSQAAGDSPLH

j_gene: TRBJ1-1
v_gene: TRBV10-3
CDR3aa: AIRSPQENTEAF

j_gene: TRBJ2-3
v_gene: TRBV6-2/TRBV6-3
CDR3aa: ASSSTSGALY

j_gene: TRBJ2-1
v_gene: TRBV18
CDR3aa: ASSPRTSGGNEQF